The clone carrying this T cell receptor beta chain showed up just once. The antigen remains unidentified. Anyone with autoimmune disease history or systemic immunosuppression was excluded. The CDR3 has 15 amino acids. From germline, CDR1 is SGHDT and CDR2 YYEEEE. Trimming removed 1 base from V and 3 bases from J, with 8 bases in between. The table came from immunoSEQ multiplex PCR; TCRdb's copy has only in-frame clones and leaves some out. The data show about 60,000 clones, 91% seen once. The data were obtained in a study of OX40 agonist ivuxolimab in advanced cancers. At the level of the study: Each dose-escalation patient presented with hepatocellular carcinoma, melanoma, renal cell or head and neck cancer. Overall study findings and caveats: Nonresponders included some who also had low normalized T-cell clonal expansion. The mean number of expanded clones was higher in CD8+ T cells than in CD4+.

The V gene is TRBV5-6, the J gene TRBJ1-6; D gene unclear. Here the sequenced sample was CD4+ or CD8+ T cells sorted from blood, taken in a trial of the OX40 agonist ivuxolimab. This TCR was recovered from an adult with an advanced solid tumor such as melanoma, head and neck, liver or kidney cancer. The CDR3 DNA sequence: TGTGCCAGCAGCTTGATCGGGAACTATAATTCACCCCTCCACTTT. Protein sequence: CASSLIGNYNSPLHF.